This is a list of T cell receptor beta chains from one sample in a study of blood T cell repertoires in COVID-19. Measured with immunoSEQ multiplex PCR; TCRdb has only the in-frame clones, and not every one. The sample includes 490,000 or so clones, about 85% seen only once; the top ten take around 7.9%. Material: PBMCs or T cells enriched from blood (not recorded which). The receptors were sampled from a woman aged 55 to 70 who had recovered from COVID-19. CDR3s include the opening cysteine and the closing phenylalanine or tryptophan. D genes are given only for firm matches. The size entry is marked missing in some rows and otherwise reads once, few, many or a size class.

CDR3 length: 15
V gene: TRBV5-1
D gene: .
clone size: once
J gene: TRBJ1-2
CDR3 protein: CASSLAGREDYGYTF
CDR3 DNA: TGCGCCAGCAGCTTGGCTGGCAGGGAAGACTATGGCTACACCTTC

CDR3 length: 16
V gene: TRBV9
D gene: TRBD1
clone size: once
J gene: TRBJ1-2
CDR3 protein: CASSAGQGVINYGYTF
CDR3 DNA: TGTGCCAGCAGCGCGGGACAGGGGGTAATTAACTATGGCTACACCTTC

CDR3 length: 14
V gene: TRBV25-1
D gene: TRBD1
clone size: .
J gene: TRBJ1-2
CDR3 protein: CASSVTGGAGGYTF
CDR3 DNA: TGTGCCAGCAGTGTGACAGGGGGCGCGGGGGGCTACACCTTC

CDR3 length: 12
V gene: TRBV19
D gene: .
clone size: .
J gene: TRBJ1-1
CDR3 protein: CASSRMRTEAFF
CDR3 DNA: TGTGCCAGTAGTAGGATGAGGACTGAAGCTTTCTTT

CDR3 length: 15
V gene: TRBV3-1/TRBV3-2
D gene: TRBD1
clone size: .
J gene: TRBJ1-6
CDR3 protein: CASSQPGQERTPLHF
CDR3 DNA: TGTGCCAGCAGCCAACCGGGACAGGAAAGGACACCCCTCCACTTT

CDR3 length: 17
V gene: TRBV19
D gene: .
clone size: few
J gene: TRBJ1-3
CDR3 protein: CASSMTQQVISGNTIYF
CDR3 DNA: TGTGCCAGTAGTATGACCCAACAGGTTATCTCTGGAAACACCATATATTTT

CDR3 length: 15
V gene: TRBV5-1
D gene: TRBD1
clone size: .
J gene: TRBJ1-6
CDR3 protein: CASSTGTGNNSPLHF
CDR3 DNA: TGCGCCAGCAGCACCGGGACAGGGAATAATTCACCCCTCCACTTT

CDR3 length: 14
V gene: TRBV2
D gene: TRBD2
clone size: once
J gene: TRBJ2-3
CDR3 protein: CASNFGGGTDTQYF
CDR3 DNA: TGTGCCAGCAACTTCGGGGGGGGCACAGATACGCAGTATTTT

CDR3 length: 12
V gene: TRBV2
D gene: .
clone size: .
J gene: TRBJ2-5
CDR3 protein: CASSGRQETQYF
CDR3 DNA: TGTGCCAGCAGTGGCAGGCAAGAGACCCAGTACTTC

CDR3 length: 13
V gene: TRBV9
D gene: .
clone size: .
J gene: TRBJ2-3
CDR3 protein: CASSVGAEDTQYF
CDR3 DNA: TGTGCCAGCAGCGTAGGTGCGGAAGATACGCAGTATTTT

CDR3 length: 15
V gene: TRBV9
D gene: .
clone size: .
J gene: TRBJ1-6
CDR3 protein: CASSVEQGWDSPLHF
CDR3 DNA: TGTGCCAGCAGCGTAGAACAGGGCTGGGATTCACCCCTCCACTTT

CDR3 length: 17
V gene: TRBV30
D gene: TRBD1
clone size: .
J gene: TRBJ1-2
CDR3 protein: CACRKGQGALANYGYTF
CDR3 DNA: TGTGCCTGTCGTAAGGGACAGGGGGCCCTAGCTAACTATGGCTACACCTTC

CDR3 length: 16
V gene: TRBV24-1
D gene: TRBD2
clone size: .
J gene: TRBJ2-3
CDR3 protein: CATSDPAGGGTDTQYF
CDR3 DNA: TGTGCCACCAGTGACCCAGCGGGGGGGGGTACAGATACGCAGTATTTT

CDR3 length: 14
V gene: TRBV29-1
D gene: .
clone size: .
J gene: TRBJ2-3
CDR3 protein: CSVELGNGTDTQYF
CDR3 DNA: TGCAGCGTTGAATTGGGCAATGGGACAGATACGCAGTATTTT

CDR3 length: 16
V gene: TRBV10-3
D gene: .
clone size: .
J gene: TRBJ1-5
CDR3 protein: CAISESPGQSNQPQHF
CDR3 DNA: TGTGCCATCAGTGAGTCGCCGGGACAAAGCAATCAGCCCCAGCATTTT

CDR3 length: 14
V gene: TRBV13
D gene: TRBD2
clone size: .
J gene: TRBJ2-4
CDR3 protein: CASSRVAGVNIQYF
CDR3 DNA: TGTGCCAGCAGCCGCGTAGCGGGGGTGAACATTCAGTACTTC

CDR3 length: 15
V gene: TRBV7-9
D gene: .
clone size: .
J gene: TRBJ1-2
CDR3 protein: CASSLGTLPNYGYTF
CDR3 DNA: TGTGCCAGCAGCTTAGGGACACTTCCTAACTATGGCTACACCTTC

CDR3 length: 15
V gene: TRBV10-3
D gene: TRBD1
clone size: .
J gene: TRBJ1-1
CDR3 protein: CAISPGGKTNTEAFF
CDR3 DNA: TGTGCCATCAGCCCAGGGGGCAAAACGAACACTGAAGCTTTCTTT

CDR3 length: 12
V gene: TRBV7-2
D gene: .
clone size: .
J gene: TRBJ1-2
CDR3 protein: CASSFGGYGYTF
CDR3 DNA: TGTGCCAGCAGCTTCGGGGGCTATGGCTACACCTTC

CDR3 length: 16
V gene: TRBV18
D gene: .
clone size: .
J gene: TRBJ2-5
CDR3 protein: CASSPLGLAKQETQYF
CDR3 DNA: TGTGCCAGCTCACCTTTGGGTCTAGCGAAACAAGAGACCCAGTACTTC

CDR3 length: 13
V gene: TRBV10-2
D gene: .
clone size: .
J gene: TRBJ1-4
CDR3 protein: CASRDPGDEKLFF
CDR3 DNA: TGCGCCAGCAGGGACCCGGGGGACGAAAAACTGTTTTTT

CDR3 length: 15
V gene: TRBV3-1/TRBV3-2
D gene: TRBD2
clone size: .
J gene: TRBJ2-3
CDR3 protein: CASSQGGGRTDTQYF
CDR3 DNA: TGTGCCAGCAGCCAAGGGGGGGGACGCACAGATACGCAGTATTTT

CDR3 length: 12
V gene: TRBV2
D gene: .
clone size: .
J gene: TRBJ1-2
CDR3 protein: CASSEEGYGYTF
CDR3 DNA: TGTGCCAGCAGTGAGGAGGGCTATGGCTACACCTTC

CDR3 length: 13
V gene: TRBV15
D gene: .
clone size: .
J gene: TRBJ2-7
CDR3 protein: CATSRADSVEQYF
CDR3 DNA: TGTGCCACCAGCAGAGCCGACAGTGTCGAGCAGTACTTC